Below are 2 T cell receptor beta chains sequenced from a single sample in a study of T cells in Graves' hyperthyroidism and ophthalmopathy. Amplified regions were TCR beta CDR3 sequences from RNA transcripts. When the TCR CDR3 underwent first-round RT-PCR, the HTBI primer set was used. MiXCR, applied by TCRdb to the multiplex PCR reads, yields one record per CDR3 protein. The table records about 540,000 distinct CDR3 sequences, 35% to 55% of them present only once. Sample: peripheral blood or thyroid tissue (not recorded which). The source of these receptors is a woman in her late teens or twenties with Graves' hyperthyroidism.

The chain uses TRBV9 and TRBJ2-5; D possibly matches TRBD1 or TRBD2 (6 bases each). The germline V gene encodes CDR1 SGDLS and CDR2 YYNGEE. The CDR3 covers 16 residues. Trimming took 4 bases from V and 2 from J, leaving 18 bases between them. CDR3 nucleotide sequence: TGTGCCAGCAGCTTGGAGGGTCCAGGGGAACAAGAGACCCAGTACTTC. Protein sequence: CASSLEGPGEQETQYF.

For the CDR3, the DNA is TGCAGTGCTAGAGATCCGGACCGCGCCTACGAGCAGTACTTC. Protein: CSARDPDRAYEQYF. V and J are TRBV20-1 and TRBJ2-7; D gene unclear. V was trimmed by 0 bases and J by 2 bases, leaving 11 bases between them. The CDR3 length is 14 residues. The germline V gene has CDR1 DFQATT and CDR2 SNEGSKA (reference sequence).